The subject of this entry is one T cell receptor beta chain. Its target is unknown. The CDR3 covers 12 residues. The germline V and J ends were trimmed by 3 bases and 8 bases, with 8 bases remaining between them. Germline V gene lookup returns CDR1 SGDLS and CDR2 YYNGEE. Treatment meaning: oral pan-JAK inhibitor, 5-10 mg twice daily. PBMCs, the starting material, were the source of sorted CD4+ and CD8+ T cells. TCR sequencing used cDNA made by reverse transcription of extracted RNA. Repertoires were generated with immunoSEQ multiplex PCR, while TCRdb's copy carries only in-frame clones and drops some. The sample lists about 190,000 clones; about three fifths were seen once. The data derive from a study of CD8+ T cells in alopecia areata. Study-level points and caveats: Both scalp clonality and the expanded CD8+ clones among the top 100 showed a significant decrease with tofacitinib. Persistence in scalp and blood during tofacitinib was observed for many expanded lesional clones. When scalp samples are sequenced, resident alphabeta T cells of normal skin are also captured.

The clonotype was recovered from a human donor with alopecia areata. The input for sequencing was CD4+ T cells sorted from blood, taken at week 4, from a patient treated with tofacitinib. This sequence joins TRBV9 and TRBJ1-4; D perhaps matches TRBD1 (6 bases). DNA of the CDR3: TGTGCCAGCAGCGAGGACAGCGAAAAACTGTTTTTT. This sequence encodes CASSEDSEKLFF. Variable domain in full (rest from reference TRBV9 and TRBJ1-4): DSGVTQTPKHLITATGQRVTLRCSPRSGDLSVYWYQQSLDQGLQFLIQYYNGEERAKGNILERFSAQQFPDLHSELNLSSLELGDSALYFCASSEDSEKLFFGSGTQLSVL.